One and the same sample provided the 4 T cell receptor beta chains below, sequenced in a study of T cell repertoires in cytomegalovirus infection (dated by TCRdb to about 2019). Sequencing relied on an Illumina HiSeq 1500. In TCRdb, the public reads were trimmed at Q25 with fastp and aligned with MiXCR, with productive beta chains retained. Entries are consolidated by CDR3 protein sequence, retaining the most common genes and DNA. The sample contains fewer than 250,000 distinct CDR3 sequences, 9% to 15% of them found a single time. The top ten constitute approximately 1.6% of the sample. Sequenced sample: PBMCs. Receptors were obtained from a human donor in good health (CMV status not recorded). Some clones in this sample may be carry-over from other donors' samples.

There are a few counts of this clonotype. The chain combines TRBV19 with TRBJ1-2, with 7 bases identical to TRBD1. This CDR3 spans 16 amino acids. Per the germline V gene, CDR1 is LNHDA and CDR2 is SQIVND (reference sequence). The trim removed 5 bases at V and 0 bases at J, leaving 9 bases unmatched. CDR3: CASSPQGRGANYGYTF. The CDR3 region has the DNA TGTGCCAGTAGTCCACAGGGGCGCGGGGCTAACTATGGCTACACCTTC. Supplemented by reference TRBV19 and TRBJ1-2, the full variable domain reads DGGITQSPKYLFRKEGQNVTLSCEQNLNHDAMYWYRQDPGQGLRLIYYSQIVNDFQKGDIAEGYSVSREKKESFPLTVTSAQKNPTAFYLCASSPQGRGANYGYTFGSGTRLTVV.

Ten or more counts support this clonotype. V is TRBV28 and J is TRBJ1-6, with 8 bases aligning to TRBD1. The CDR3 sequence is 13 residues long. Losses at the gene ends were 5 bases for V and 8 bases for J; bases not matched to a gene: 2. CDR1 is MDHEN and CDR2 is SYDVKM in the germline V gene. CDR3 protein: CASSRTGYSPLHF. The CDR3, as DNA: TGTGCCAGCAGTCGGACAGGGTATTCACCCCTCCACTTT.

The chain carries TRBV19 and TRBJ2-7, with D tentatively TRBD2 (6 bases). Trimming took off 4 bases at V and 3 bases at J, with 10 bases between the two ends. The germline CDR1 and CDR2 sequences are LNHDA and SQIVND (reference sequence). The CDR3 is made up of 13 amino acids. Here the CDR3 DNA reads TGTGCCAGTAGTAGGGGGGACGGCTACGAGCAGTACTTC. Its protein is CASSRGDGYEQYF.

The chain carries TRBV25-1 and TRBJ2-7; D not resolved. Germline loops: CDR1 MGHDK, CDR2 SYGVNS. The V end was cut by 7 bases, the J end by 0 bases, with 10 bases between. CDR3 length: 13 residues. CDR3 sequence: CASNKGPSYEQYF. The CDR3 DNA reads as TGTGCCAGCAACAAGGGCCCCTCCTACGAGCAGTACTTC.